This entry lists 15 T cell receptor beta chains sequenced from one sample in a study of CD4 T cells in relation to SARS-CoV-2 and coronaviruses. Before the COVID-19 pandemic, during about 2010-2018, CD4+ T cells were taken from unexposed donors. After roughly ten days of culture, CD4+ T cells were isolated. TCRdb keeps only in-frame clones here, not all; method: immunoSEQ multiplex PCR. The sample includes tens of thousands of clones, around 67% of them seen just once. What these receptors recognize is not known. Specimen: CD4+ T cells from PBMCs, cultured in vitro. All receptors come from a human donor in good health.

The CDR3 sequence: CSGRAQGGGDQYF. The CDR3 nucleotides read TGCAGCGGTAGGGCTCAGGGAGGGGGTGACCAGTACTTC. This chain joins TRBV29-1 and TRBJ2-5, with D tentatively TRBD2 (7 bases). Germline lookup yields CDR1 SQVTM and CDR2 ANQGSEA. Trimming shortened V by 7 bases and J by 10 bases, and 22 bases separated the two germline ends. The CDR3 is made up of 13 amino acids. The variable domain in full, completed from reference TRBV29-1 and TRBJ2-5, reads SAVISQKPSRDICQRGTSLTIQCQVDSQVTMMFWYRQQPGQSLTLIATANQGSEATYESGFVIDKFPISRPNLTFSTLTVSNMSPEDSSIYLCSGRAQGGGDQYFGPGTRLLVL.

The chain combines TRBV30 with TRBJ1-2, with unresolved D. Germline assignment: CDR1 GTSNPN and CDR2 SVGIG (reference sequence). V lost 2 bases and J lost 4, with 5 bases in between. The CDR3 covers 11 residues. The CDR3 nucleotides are TGTGCCTGGAGTCGGACCTATGGCTACACCTTC. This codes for CAWSRTYGYTF.

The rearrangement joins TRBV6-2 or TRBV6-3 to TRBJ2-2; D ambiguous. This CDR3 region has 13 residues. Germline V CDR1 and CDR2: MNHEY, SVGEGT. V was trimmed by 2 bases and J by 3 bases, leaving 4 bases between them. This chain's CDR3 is CASSYVDTGELFF. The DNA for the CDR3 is TGTGCCAGCAGTTACGTCGACACCGGGGAGCTGTTTTTT.

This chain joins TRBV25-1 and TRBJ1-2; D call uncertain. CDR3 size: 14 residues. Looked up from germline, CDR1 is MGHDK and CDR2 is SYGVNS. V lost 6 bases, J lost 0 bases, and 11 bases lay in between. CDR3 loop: CASRGGQSNYGYTF. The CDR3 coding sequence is TGTGCCAGCAGGGGCGGCCAGTCTAACTATGGCTACACCTTC.

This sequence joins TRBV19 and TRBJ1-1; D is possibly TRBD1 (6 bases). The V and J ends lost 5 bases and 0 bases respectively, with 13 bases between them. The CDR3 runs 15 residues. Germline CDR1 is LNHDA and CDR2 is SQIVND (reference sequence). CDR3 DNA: TGTGCCAGTAGTTGGCACAGGGACGTGAACACTGAAGCTTTCTTT. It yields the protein CASSWHRDVNTEAFF.

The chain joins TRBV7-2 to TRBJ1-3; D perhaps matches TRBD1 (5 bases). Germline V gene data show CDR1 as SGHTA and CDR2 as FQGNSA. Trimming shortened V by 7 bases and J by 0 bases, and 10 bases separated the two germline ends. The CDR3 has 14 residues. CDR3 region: CASKSGSSGNTIYF. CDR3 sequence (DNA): TGTGCCAGCAAGTCAGGGAGCTCTGGAAACACCATATATTTT.

This chain's CDR3 is CASSYGRWFSNQPQHF. The CDR3 DNA reads TGTGCCAGCAGTTACGGGAGGTGGTTTAGCAATCAGCCCCAGCATTTT. The gene calls are TRBV6-2 or TRBV6-3 and TRBJ1-5, with D unclear. CDR1 is MNHEY and CDR2 is SVGEGT in the germline V gene. V lost 2 bases and J lost 0, with 11 bases in between. The CDR3 is 16 residues long.

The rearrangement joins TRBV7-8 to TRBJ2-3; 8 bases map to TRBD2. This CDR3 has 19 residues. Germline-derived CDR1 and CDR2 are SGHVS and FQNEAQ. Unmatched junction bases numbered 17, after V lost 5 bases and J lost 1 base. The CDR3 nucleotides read TGTGCCAGCAGCCGGAACAGCCTGTGGCGGGGGGCTGGCACAGATACGCAGTATTTT. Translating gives CASSRNSLWRGAGTDTQYF.

CDR3 sequence: CASSLGPGLETQYF. The CDR3, as DNA: TGTGCCAGCAGCTTGGGTCCGGGGTTGGAGACCCAGTACTTC. This chain uses TRBV5-5 with TRBJ2-5; D might be TRBD2 (5 bases). Germline CDR1 SGHKS, CDR2 YYEKEE (reference sequence). The CDR3 loop spans 14 amino acids. V lost 0 bases and J lost 5, with 11 bases in between.

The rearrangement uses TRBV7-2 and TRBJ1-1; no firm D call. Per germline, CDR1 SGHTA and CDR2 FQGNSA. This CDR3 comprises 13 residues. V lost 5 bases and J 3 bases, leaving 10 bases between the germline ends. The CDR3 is CASSRGSDTEAFF. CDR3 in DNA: TGTGCCAGCAGCCGCGGGAGTGACACTGAAGCTTTCTTT.

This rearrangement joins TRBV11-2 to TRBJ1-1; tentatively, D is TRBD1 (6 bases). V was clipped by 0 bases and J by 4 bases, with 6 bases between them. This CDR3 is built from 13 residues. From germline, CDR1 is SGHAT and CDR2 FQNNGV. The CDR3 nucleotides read TGTGCCAGCAGCTTAGACAGGGGCACTGAAGCTTTCTTT. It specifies CASSLDRGTEAFF.

The CDR3 DNA follows: TGTGCCAGCAGTGACCCGGGACTAGCGGGAGGAGGTGAGCAGTTCTTC. Protein: CASSDPGLAGGGEQFF. The gene calls are TRBV6-1 and TRBJ2-1; 15 bases fit TRBD2. CDR1 is MNHNS and CDR2 is SASEGT in the germline V gene. V shed 3 bases and J 9 bases; nucleotides not matched to a gene: 6. The CDR3 covers 16 residues.

The CDR3 protein is CASSDPGVTYEQYF. CDR3 in DNA: TGTGCCAGCAGCGACCCTGGTGTAACCTACGAGCAGTACTTC. V is TRBV5-5 and J is TRBJ2-7, with D uncertain. The germline V gene has CDR1 SGHKS and CDR2 YYEKEE (reference sequence). The V end was cut by 4 bases, the J end by 2 bases, with 13 bases between. The CDR3 is 14 residues long.

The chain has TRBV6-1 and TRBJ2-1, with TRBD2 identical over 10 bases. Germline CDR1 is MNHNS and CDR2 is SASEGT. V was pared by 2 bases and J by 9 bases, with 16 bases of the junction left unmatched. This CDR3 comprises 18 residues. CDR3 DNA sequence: TGTGCCAGCAGTGAACCCGGGGCTAGCGGGAGTCTAGGACGTGAGCAGTTCTTC. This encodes CASSEPGASGSLGREQFF.

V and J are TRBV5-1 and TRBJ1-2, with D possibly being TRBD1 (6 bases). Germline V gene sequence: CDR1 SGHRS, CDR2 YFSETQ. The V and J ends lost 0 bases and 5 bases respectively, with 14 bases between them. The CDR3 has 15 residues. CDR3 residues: CASSLVAAGEYGYTF. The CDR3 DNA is TGCGCCAGCAGCTTGGTTGCGGCAGGGGAATATGGCTACACCTTC. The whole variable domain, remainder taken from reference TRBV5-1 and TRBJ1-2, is KAGVTQTPRYLIKTRGQQVTLSCSPISGHRSVSWYQQTPGQGLQFLFEYFSETQRNKGNFPGRFSGRQFSNSRSEMNVSTLELGDSALYLCASSLVAAGEYGYTFGSGTRLTVV.